This record covers a single TCR beta chain. This sample was included in a study of blood T cell repertoires in COVID-19. About the research overall: Donors in the United States, Italy and Spain gave samples during acute or convalescent COVID-19. Sources were T cells, B-cell-depleted T cells, or PBMCs; the material itself was cDNA or gDNA.

In the authors' workflow: Reference gene primer amplification gave nucleated cell count estimates. Clones were read by immunoSEQ multiplex PCR, and TCRdb kept only the in-frame ones, dropping some. V and J calls and clone size are those listed in that table; D and trimming were worked out from the DNA. The table has 30,000 to 50,000 clones, approximately 93% seen once. Sequences were obtained from peripheral blood. The TCR sequence derives from a human donor with active COVID-19. The donor label of this sample is uncertain.

The CDR3 region is CASSLQGEYQETQYF. The CDR3, as DNA: TGCGCCAGCAGCTTGCAGGGGGAGTACCAAGAGACCCAGTACTTC. J is TRBJ2-5 and V is TRBV5-1, with 7 bases fitting TRBD1. Germline loops: CDR1 SGHRS, CDR2 YFSETQ. This CDR3 spans 15 amino acids. Unmatched junction bases numbered 3, after V lost 1 base and J lost 0 bases.